Included here is one TCR beta chain sequence, with context. Total RNA, at least 6 micrograms per sample, was extracted from PBMCs. Next came a second PCR, run for about 6 to 12 cycles, which used a sample-barcoded 5' primer along with a J-beta primer mix. Every cDNA molecule carried a tag from a template-switch adaptor bearing 12 random nucleotides. Sequencing yielded, for each sample, at least 2.5 million paired-end reads carrying CDR3. TCRdb reprocessed the 5' RACE reads via MiXCR and lists one record per CDR3 protein. The profile shows over 600,000 distinct CDR3 sequences, 56% of them singletons. The CDR3 totals 16 residues. Germline values: CDR1 SEHNR, CDR2 FQNEAQ (reference sequence). V shed 2 bases, J shed 6 bases, and the junction held 7 bases outside the gene matches. These data are taken from a study of blood T cells in healthy people across ages.

This TCR came from a man aged 40-50 years in good health. This sequence joins TRBV7-9 and TRBJ1-5, with TRBD1 matching over 10 bases. The sample comprised blood. The CDR3 DNA follows: TGTGCCAGCAGCTTACTAGACCGGACAGGGGGTCAGCCCCAGCATTTT. Its protein is CASSLLDRTGGQPQHF.